Listed here are 17 T cell receptor beta chains from one sample, sequenced in a study of cytomegalovirus exposure and HLA in healthy donors. In the PCR, 60 Vbeta and 13 Jbeta primers were used. The data were produced by immunoSEQ multiplex PCR, yet TCRdb's version contains in-frame clones alone and is incomplete. The data show about 120,000 clones, over 70% seen once. The specimen was PBMCs. All receptors come from a woman aged 40 to 50 in good health and CMV-seronegative.

V and J are TRBV14 and TRBJ2-1; 8 bases line up with TRBD2. Trimming took 5 bases from V and 6 from J; bases not matched to a gene: 9. The V gene's germline CDR1 is SGHDN and CDR2 FVKESK. The CDR3 is 15 amino acids. The CDR3, as DNA: TGTGCCAGCAGCTTACCGGGACTAGGCCTCAATGAGCAGTTCTTC. It encodes CASSLPGLGLNEQFF. Full variable domain (outside the CDR3, taken from reference TRBV14 and TRBJ2-1): EAGVTQFPSHSVIEKGQTVTLRCDPISGHDNLYWYRRVMGKEIKFLLHFVKESKQDESGMPNNRFLAERTGGTYSTLKVQPAELEDSGVYFCASSLPGLGLNEQFFGPGTRLTVL.

This chain links TRBV14 with TRBJ2-7; 9 bases fit TRBD1. From germline, CDR1 is SGHDN and CDR2 FVKESK. The CDR3 totals 14 residues. Germline trimming cut 6 bases from V and 0 bases from J; bases unmatched to any gene: 3. The CDR3 sequence is CASRRTGDSYEQYF. The CDR3 nucleotides read TGTGCCAGCAGACGGACAGGGGACTCCTACGAGCAGTACTTC.

The chain is built from TRBV5-6 and TRBJ1-2; TRBD1 might be the D (6 bases). The CDR3 sequence is 16 residues long. V lost 2 bases to trimming and J lost 5 bases, with 19 bases between them. Germline CDR1 reads SGHDT; CDR2 reads YYEEEE. CDR3 DNA sequence: TGTGCCAGCAGCTTACTGTCAGGCTTCCAGGGGTATGGCTACACCTTC. It translates to CASSLLSGFQGYGYTF.

V and J are TRBV19 and TRBJ2-1, with D uncertain. Germline-derived CDR1 and CDR2 are LNHDA and SQIVND (reference sequence). Trimming cost V 5 bases and J 6 bases, with 8 bases left between them. CDR3 size: 12 residues. CDR3 nucleotides: TGTGCCAGTAGTCCCAGAACCAATGAGCAGTTCTTC. It is translated as CASSPRTNEQFF.

This clone was recorded only once. The chain couples TRBV9 to TRBJ2-3, with D unclear. From germline, CDR1 is SGDLS and CDR2 YYNGEE. The CDR3 has 14 amino acids. The V end lost 4 bases, the J end lost 0 bases, and 9 bases lay between the germline ends. The CDR3 nucleotides are TGTGCCAGCAGCTCACTGACTAGCACAGATACGCAGTATTTT. The encoded protein is CASSSLTSTDTQYF.

V usage is TRBV4-3 and J usage is TRBJ1-5; D remains unclear. The CDR3 has 17 residues. Trimming stripped 3 bases from V and 9 bases from J, with 24 bases between. The germline V gene encodes CDR1 LGHNA and CDR2 YSLEER. The CDR3 protein is CASSQEAGGVPLPPQHF. DNA for the CDR3: TGCGCCAGCAGCCAGGAGGCCGGCGGAGTTCCCTTACCGCCCCAGCATTTT.

This chain links TRBV7-9 with TRBJ2-5; 11 positions match TRBD1. This CDR3 has 18 amino acids. Germline V gene lookup returns CDR1 SEHNR and CDR2 FQNEAQ (reference sequence). The J segment lost 2 bases and the V segment lost 4 bases, leaving 12 bases of the junction unmatched. The CDR3 region has the DNA TGTGCCAGCAGCTCTGGACAGGGGGCCGATTTCTCACAAGAGACCCAGTACTTC. Its translation: CASSSGQGADFSQETQYF.

The V and J genes are TRBV7-2 and TRBJ2-1; weak D call: TRBD1 (6 bases). Per the germline V gene, CDR1 is SGHTA and CDR2 is FQGNSA. V lost 1 base and J lost 11, with 9 bases in between. CDR3 length: 12 amino acids. CDR3 sequence reads: CASSLETGQQFF. CDR3 DNA sequence: TGTGCCAGCAGCTTAGAGACAGGTCAGCAGTTCTTC.

This chain connects TRBV5-4 to TRBJ2-5; D is possibly TRBD1 (6 bases). Trimming removed 4 bases from V and 3 bases from J, with 10 bases in between. This CDR3 has 13 residues. Germline CDR1 reads SGHNT; CDR2 reads YYREEE (reference sequence). The CDR3 protein is CASSRDTKETQYF. The CDR3 DNA is TGTGCCAGCAGCAGGGACACAAAAGAGACCCAGTACTTC.

This clone was picked up a small number of times. The rearrangement joins TRBV11-2 to TRBJ2-5; 8 nucleotides align to TRBD1. Trimming took 3 bases from V and 3 from J; bases not matched to a gene: 0. This CDR3 has 13 amino acids. Germline V gives CDR1 SGHAT, CDR2 FQNNGV. The CDR3 here is CASSLDREETQYF. As DNA, the CDR3 is TGTGCCAGCAGCTTGGACAGGGAAGAGACCCAGTACTTC.

Only one count was recorded for this clone. The gene calls are TRBV18 and TRBJ1-3; possible D gene TRBD1, 5 bases. Germline CDR1 KGHSH, CDR2 LQKENI. The germline V and J ends were trimmed by 3 bases and 0 bases, with 15 bases remaining between them. The CDR3 runs 17 residues. Here the CDR3 reads CASSPFQGFSSGNTIYF. The CDR3, as DNA: TGTGCCAGCTCACCGTTTCAGGGTTTTAGCTCTGGAAACACCATATATTTT.

The chain combines TRBV2 with TRBJ1-6, with no clear D. There are 15 residues in the CDR3. Germline loops: CDR1 SNHLY, CDR2 FYNNEI. The germline V and J ends were trimmed by 8 bases and 0 bases, with 11 bases remaining between them. CDR3 residues: CASGPQSSYNSPLHF. The CDR3 DNA reads TGTGCCAGCGGCCCACAGAGCTCCTATAATTCACCCCTCCACTTT.

This chain connects TRBV11-3 to TRBJ1-1; D not resolved. The germline gives CDR1 SGHNT, CDR2 YENEEA. With 5 bases removed from V and 0 bases from J, the gap between germline ends came to 7 bases. The CDR3 loop spans 13 amino acids. This CDR3 reads CASSVNMNTEAFF. The CDR3 DNA reads TGTGCCAGCAGCGTCAACATGAACACTGAAGCTTTCTTT. The full variable domain, completed using reference TRBV11-3 and TRBJ1-1, is EAGVVQSPRYKIIEKKQPVAFWCNPISGHNTLYWYLQNLGQGPELLIRYENEEAVDDSQLPKDRFSAERLKGVDSTLKIQPAELGDSAVYLCASSVNMNTEAFFGQGTRLTVV.

This clone has just a few counts. The V and J genes are TRBV10-3 and TRBJ2-5; D uncertain. Between the trimmed V and J ends, which lost 4 bases and 2 bases, there was a span of 8 bases. CDR1 ENHRY and CDR2 SYGVKD come from the germline V gene. The length of the CDR3 is 13 residues. The CDR3 protein is CAISVSPQETQYF. CDR3 DNA: TGTGCCATCAGTGTTAGCCCGCAAGAGACCCAGTACTTC.

V is TRBV7-2 and J is TRBJ2-7, with D possibly being TRBD1 (5 bases). The CDR3 is made up of 16 amino acids. Trimming took 2 bases from V and 0 from J, leaving 14 bases between them. Germline assignment: CDR1 SGHTA and CDR2 FQGNSA. This CDR3 is CASSLSGAPISYEQYF. CDR3 DNA sequence: TGTGCCAGCAGCTTAAGTGGGGCTCCTATCTCCTACGAGCAGTACTTC.

CDR3 sequence reads: CASNSGQTYNEQFF. CDR3 nucleotides: TGTGCCAGCAATTCGGGACAGACCTACAATGAGCAGTTCTTC. The chain employs TRBV6-1 and TRBJ2-1, with 7 nucleotides matching TRBD1. The CDR3 is 14 amino acids. Germline CDR1 reads MNHNS; CDR2 reads SASEGT. Unmatched junction bases numbered 5, after V lost 7 bases and J lost 2 bases.

This clone was observed once. V and J are TRBV5-1 and TRBJ1-1; D unresolved. The germline gives CDR1 SGHRS, CDR2 YFSETQ. V was shortened by 2 bases and J by 4 bases, with 9 bases between the two germline ends. The CDR3 covers 13 residues. CDR3 sequence: CASSFLYSTEAFF. The DNA of the CDR3 is TGCGCCAGCAGCTTCCTCTACAGCACTGAAGCTTTCTTT.